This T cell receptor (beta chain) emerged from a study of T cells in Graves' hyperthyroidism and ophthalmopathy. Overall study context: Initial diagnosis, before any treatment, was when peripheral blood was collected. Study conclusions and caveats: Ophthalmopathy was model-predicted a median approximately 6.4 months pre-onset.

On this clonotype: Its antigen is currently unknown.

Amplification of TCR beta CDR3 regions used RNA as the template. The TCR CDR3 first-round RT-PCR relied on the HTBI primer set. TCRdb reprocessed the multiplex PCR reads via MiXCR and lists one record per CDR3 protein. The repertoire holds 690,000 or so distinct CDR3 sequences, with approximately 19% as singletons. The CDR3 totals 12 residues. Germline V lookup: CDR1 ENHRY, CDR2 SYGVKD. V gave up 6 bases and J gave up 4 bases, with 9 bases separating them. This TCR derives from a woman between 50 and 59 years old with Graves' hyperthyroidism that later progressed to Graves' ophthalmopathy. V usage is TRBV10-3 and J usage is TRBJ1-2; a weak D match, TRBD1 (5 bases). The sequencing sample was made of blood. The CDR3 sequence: CAISSGAYGYTF. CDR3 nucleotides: TGTGCCATCAGCTCCGGGGCCTATGGCTACACCTTC.